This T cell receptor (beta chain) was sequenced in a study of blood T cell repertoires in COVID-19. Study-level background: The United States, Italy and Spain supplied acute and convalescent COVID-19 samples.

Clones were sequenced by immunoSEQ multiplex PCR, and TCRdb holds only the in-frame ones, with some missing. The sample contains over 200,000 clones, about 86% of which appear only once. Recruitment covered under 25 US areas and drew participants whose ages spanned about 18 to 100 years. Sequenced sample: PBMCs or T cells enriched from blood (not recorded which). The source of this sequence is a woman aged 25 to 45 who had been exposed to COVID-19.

The chain's CDR3 is CASSVQGQRGANVLTF. The DNA for the CDR3 is TGCGCCAGCAGTGTCCAGGGCCAGAGGGGGGCCAACGTCCTGACTTTC. V and J are TRBV5-1 and TRBJ2-6; D may be TRBD1 (5 bases). Germline loops: CDR1 SGHRS, CDR2 YFSETQ. This CDR3 is 16 amino acids long. Trimming removed 5 bases from V and 4 bases from J, with 16 bases in between.